The 17 T cell receptor beta chains presented below share a single source sample, sequenced in a study of identifying expanded T cells in peripheral blood. Profiled with immunoSEQ multiplex PCR; TCRdb holds only in-frame clones, not every one. The table has approximately 110,000 clones, more than 85% seen once; the top ten hold roughly 17%. Sample: blood. All receptors come from a person between 18 and 69 years old in good health.

V gene TRBV7-6 combines with J gene TRBJ2-5, with D possibly matching TRBD1 (6 bases). The J call may be in error: the DNA end matches TRBJ2-7 better. Germline CDR1 SGHVS, CDR2 FNYEAQ. CDR3 length: 16 amino acids. CDR3 region: CASSLGVGRGTNEQYF. CDR3 bases: TGTGCCAGCAGCTTAGGGGTGGGCAGGGGAACAAACGAGCAGTACTTC.

This chain links TRBV4-1 with TRBJ1-2, with D possibly matching TRBD1 (6 bases). Germline V gene data show CDR1 as MGHRA and CDR2 as YSYEKL. Trimming took off 0 bases at V and 4 bases at J, with 21 bases between the two ends. This CDR3 comprises 18 residues. The CDR3 DNA reads TGCGCCAGCAGCCAAGATATAAGGAAACAGGGAGCCCCCTATGGCTACACCTTC. Amino acids: CASSQDIRKQGAPYGYTF.

The chain couples TRBV19 to TRBJ2-1; D not certain. The germline V gene has CDR1 LNHDA and CDR2 SQIVND (reference sequence). The CDR3 contains 15 residues. Deletions cut 0 bases from V and 13 bases from J, with 19 bases between. The CDR3 sequence: CASSIETGRGYEQFF. The DNA of the CDR3 is TGTGCCAGTAGTATAGAAACCGGGCGAGGATACGAACAGTTCTTC.

CDR3 sequence: CASSLVVAGSYNEQFF. CDR3 coding DNA: TGTGCCAGCAGCTTAGTGGTAGCGGGGTCCTACAATGAGCAGTTCTTC. The chain employs TRBV13 and TRBJ2-1; 8 bases align to TRBD2. Germline assignment: CDR1 PRHDT and CDR2 FYEKMQ (reference sequence). The CDR3 has 16 residues. V lost 1 base to trimming and J lost 1 base; unmatched junction nucleotides: 3.

V gene TRBV11-3 combines with J gene TRBJ2-1, with TRBD2 matching 8 bases. The CDR3 runs to 19 residues. V was pared by 2 bases and J by 0 bases, with 12 bases of the junction left unmatched. Germline values: CDR1 SGHNT, CDR2 YENEEA. The CDR3 DNA follows: TGTGCCAGCAGCTTAACCTGGAGCGGGGGTGAAAGCTCCTACAATGAGCAGTTCTTC. Protein: CASSLTWSGGESSYNEQFF.

The V and J genes are TRBV21-1 and TRBJ2-7. TRBV21-1 is noted as a pseudogene. The CDR3 is 13 amino acids. CDR3 nucleotide sequence: TGTGCCAGCAGCAACGGGGGCGCCTACGAGCAGTACTTC. It is translated as CASSNGGAYEQYF.

This chain joins TRBV7-9 and TRBJ1-5, with TRBD1 matching 7 bases. CDR1 and CDR2 from the germline V gene are SEHNR and FQNEAQ (reference sequence). V lost 1 base to trimming and J lost 6 bases; unmatched junction nucleotides: 18. The CDR3 consists of 19 residues. CDR3 sequence (DNA): TGTGCCAGCAGCTTAGAGTATTTAGGGGAGGGGGCCGTAAGTCAGCCCCAGCATTTT. It yields the protein CASSLEYLGEGAVSQPQHF.

CDR3 sequence: CASSLAVRGGETQYF. CDR3 DNA sequence: TGCGCCAGCAGCTTGGCAGTTCGGGGGGGAGAGACCCAGTACTTC. This chain joins TRBV5-1 and TRBJ2-5; TRBD2 agrees at 8 bases. From germline, CDR1 is SGHRS and CDR2 YFSETQ. This CDR3 is built from 15 residues. V lost 0 bases to trimming and J lost 4 bases; unmatched junction nucleotides: 5. Full variable domain (outside the CDR3, taken from reference TRBV5-1 and TRBJ2-5): KAGVTQTPRYLIKTRGQQVTLSCSPISGHRSVSWYQQTPGQGLQFLFEYFSETQRNKGNFPGRFSGRQFSNSRSEMNVSTLELGDSALYLCASSLAVRGGETQYFGPGTRLLVL.

The chain recombines TRBV10-3 with TRBJ2-7; no firm D call. V was shortened by 0 bases and J by 6 bases, with 21 bases between the two germline ends. Per germline, CDR1 ENHRY and CDR2 SYGVKD. The CDR3 is made up of 17 amino acids. The CDR3 coding sequence is TGTGCCATCAGTGAGTCTTATGGGGTCCTCGGCAACTGCGAGCAGTACTTC. This codes for CAISESYGVLGNCEQYF.

The chain employs TRBV11-2 and TRBJ2-3; D remains unclear. This CDR3 is built from 15 residues. Germline V gene data show CDR1 as SGHAT and CDR2 as FQNNGV. V was trimmed by 0 bases and J by 8 bases, leaving 15 bases between them. CDR3 in DNA: TGTGCCAGCAGCTTAGATGATACGTTTGGGGTTACGCAGTATTTT. Amino acid sequence: CASSLDDTFGVTQYF.

The rearrangement links TRBV4-3 to TRBJ2-2, with 7 bases identical to TRBD1. The V gene end was trimmed by 6 bases and the J gene end by 1 base; junction bases not matched to a gene: 5. Per the germline V gene, CDR1 is LGHNA and CDR2 is YSLEER. CDR3 length: 15 residues. CDR3 nucleotides: TGCGCCAGCAGGGGTACAGGGGAGAACACCGGGGAGCTGTTTTTT. Translating gives CASRGTGENTGELFF.

The chain recombines TRBV14 with TRBJ1-1, with 8 positions matching TRBD1. Trimming took 1 base from V and 5 from J; bases not matched to a gene: 9. The length of the CDR3 is 16 residues. Germline V gene data show CDR1 as SGHDN and CDR2 as FVKESK. For the CDR3, the DNA is TGTGCCAGCAGCCAAGGCCAGGGGGCGATCGTTACTGAAGCTTTCTTT. Encoded protein: CASSQGQGAIVTEAFF.

The chain couples TRBV4-2 to TRBJ2-3; TRBD2 aligns across 14 bases. Unmatched junction bases numbered 3, after V lost 5 bases and J lost 2 bases. Germline lookup yields CDR1 LGHNA and CDR2 YNFKEQ. This CDR3 region has 16 residues. The CDR3 DNA follows: TGTGCCAGCAGCTGGGGACTAGCGGGGGTCACAGATACGCAGTATTTT. Amino acids: CASSWGLAGVTDTQYF.

This sequence joins TRBV7-2 and TRBJ1-6; D not certain. The germline gives CDR1 SGHTA, CDR2 FQGNSA. The V end lost 5 bases, the J end lost 4 bases, and 6 bases lay between the germline ends. This CDR3 contains 13 residues. In DNA form, the CDR3 reads TGTGCCAGCAGCCCTGAGTATAATTCACCCCTCCACTTT. Translated, it gives CASSPEYNSPLHF.

This clone was observed a single time. The chain joins TRBV4-1 to TRBJ2-7, with D perhaps TRBD1 (5 bases). The V end was cut by 0 bases, the J end by 3 bases, with 12 bases between. Germline V gene lookup returns CDR1 MGHRA and CDR2 YSYEKL. The CDR3 is 15 residues long. The CDR3 DNA is TGCGCCAGCAGCCAAGATGACAGCCCCTTCTACGAGCAGTACTTC. It yields the protein CASSQDDSPFYEQYF.

As concerns this clone: One junction end does not reproduce the germline sequence, and a read error may be involved. V gene TRBV7-8 combines with J gene TRBJ1-6, with 9 bases fitting TRBD1. CDR1 and CDR2 from the germline V gene are SGHVS and FQNEAQ. This CDR3 comprises 12 residues. Here the CDR3 reads CASSLDRGPPYF. CDR3 nucleotide sequence: TGTGCCAGCAGCTTAGACAGGGGGCCCCCCTACTTT.

The chain couples TRBV28 to TRBJ2-3; unclear D gene. The CDR3 extends over 12 amino acids. Trimming removed 5 bases from V and 13 bases from J, with 16 bases in between. Germline CDR1 and CDR2: MDHEN and SYDVKM. The DNA of the CDR3 is TGTGCCAGCAGTCCTGGTCGGCAGTATGAGTATTTT. It encodes CASSPGRQYEYF. The complete variable domain, with remaining parts taken from reference TRBV28 and TRBJ2-3, reads DVKVTQSSRYLVKRTGEKVFLECVQDMDHENMFWYRQDPGLGLRLIYFSYDVKMKEKGDIPEGYSVSREKKERFSLILESASTNQTSMYLCASSPGRQYEYFGPGTRLTVL.